Here is one T cell receptor beta chain with its context. What it binds is not known. Generated by immunoSEQ multiplex PCR, the TCRdb table keeps only in-frame clones and is missing some. The sample lists about 7,200 clones, around 55% seen once, with more than 9% in the top ten. This sample was taken from a study of tumor-infiltrating lymphocytes in localized non-small cell lung cancer. For the study at large: Each patient gave resected tumor and non-adjacent uninvolved lung tissue.

Study conclusions and caveats: Different pieces of the same tissue were used for each assay. Tumor T-cell fraction was not associated with recurrence-free survival. T-cell fraction did not differ between immunotypes IM1 and IM2.

Germline V lookup: CDR1 SNHLY, CDR2 FYNNEI. The CDR3 has 15 residues. V was trimmed by 1 base and J by 4 bases, leaving 10 bases between them. The chain is built from TRBV2 and TRBJ1-4; a weak D match, TRBD1 (6 bases). The sequence came from a human donor with non-small cell lung cancer. The sequencing sample was made of lung tumor tissue. The CDR3 reads CASSEEDRFNEKLFF. The DNA for the CDR3 is TGTGCCAGCAGTGAAGAGGACAGATTTAATGAAAAACTGTTTTTT.